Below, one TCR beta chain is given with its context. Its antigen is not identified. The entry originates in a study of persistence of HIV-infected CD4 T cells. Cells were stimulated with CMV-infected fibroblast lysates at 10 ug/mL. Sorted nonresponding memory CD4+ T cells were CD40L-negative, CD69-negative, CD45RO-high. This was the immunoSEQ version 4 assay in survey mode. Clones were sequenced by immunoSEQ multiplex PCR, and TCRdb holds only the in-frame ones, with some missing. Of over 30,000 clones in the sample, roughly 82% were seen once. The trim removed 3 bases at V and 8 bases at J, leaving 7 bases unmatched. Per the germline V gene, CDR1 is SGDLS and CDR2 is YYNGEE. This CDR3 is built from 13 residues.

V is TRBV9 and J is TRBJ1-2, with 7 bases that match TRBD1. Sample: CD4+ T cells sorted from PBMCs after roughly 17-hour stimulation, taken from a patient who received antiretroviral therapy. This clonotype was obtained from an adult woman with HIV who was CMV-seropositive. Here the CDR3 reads CASSGTGVWGYTF. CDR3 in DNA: TGTGCCAGCAGCGGAACAGGGGTATGGGGCTACACCTTC.